The 25 T cell receptor beta chains presented below share a single source sample, sequenced in a study of Ad26.COV2.S vaccination and SARS-CoV-2 variants. Assay: immunoSEQ multiplex PCR; the TCRdb copy retains only in-frame clones and omits some. In the table there are 200,000 to 300,000 clones, approximately 88% of which are singletons. Regarding treatment: around 19 received Ad26.COV2.S at low or high dose, single or two shots; about five received placebo; per-sample allocation not given. Samples were taken on day 63 after the first vaccine or placebo injection. This specimen was peripheral blood, taken in a trial of Ad26.COV2.S vaccine versus placebo. Receptors originate from a person aged 18-65 years who received the Ad26.COV2.S COVID-19 vaccine or a placebo.

The chain is built from TRBV4-1 and TRBJ2-3, with 8 bases matching TRBD2. V dropped 4 bases and J dropped 0; count of bases not matched to a gene: 6. The CDR3 has 16 residues. CDR1 is MGHRA, CDR2 YSYEKL, per germline. The CDR3 protein is CASSLLAGFSTDTQYF. The CDR3 DNA reads as TGCGCCAGCAGCCTCCTAGCGGGTTTTAGCACAGATACGCAGTATTTT.

The chain joins TRBV4-3 to TRBJ1-5, with D hard to call. The V and J ends lost 1 base and 10 bases respectively, with 8 bases between them. CDR3 length: 12 residues. In germline, CDR1 is LGHNA, CDR2 YSLEER. CDR3 nucleotide sequence: TGCGCCAGCAGCCAAGGAGGCGGACCCCAGCATTTT. It codes for CASSQGGGPQHF.

This chain connects TRBV28 to TRBJ2-1, with TRBD2 matching over 8 bases. CDR1 is MDHEN, CDR2 SYDVKM, per germline. V was clipped by 11 bases and J by 3 bases; unmatched bases: 6. This CDR3 is built from 13 residues. CDR3 sequence: CAAETSGYNEQFF. The CDR3 nucleotides are TGTGCCGCGGAAACTAGCGGCTACAATGAGCAGTTCTTC. The full variable domain, in which reference TRBV28 and TRBJ2-1 provide the parts outside the CDR3, is DVKVTQSSRYLVKRTGEKVFLECVQDMDHENMFWYRQDPGLGLRLIYFSYDVKMKEKGDIPEGYSVSREKKERFSLILESASTNQTSMYLCAAETSGYNEQFFGPGTRLTVL.

The rearrangement uses TRBV27 and TRBJ2-7; D may match TRBD1 or TRBD2 (5 bases each). The germline V and J ends were trimmed by 2 bases and 2 bases, with 16 bases remaining between them. Germline V gives CDR1 MNHEY, CDR2 SMNVEV (reference sequence). This CDR3 is built from 16 residues. The CDR3 nucleotides are TGTGCCAGCAGTTTAGGGGCAGAGGGTACCCCCTACGAGCAGTACTTC. Translation: CASSLGAEGTPYEQYF.

V and J are TRBV6-5 and TRBJ2-5; 8 nucleotides agree with TRBD2. CDR1 and CDR2 from the germline V gene are MNHEY and SVGAGI. After removal of 3 bases from V and 5 bases from J, the junction contained 11 bases not matched to a gene. The CDR3 runs 16 residues. The CDR3 loop is CASSYRGRGGVETQYF. As DNA, the CDR3 is TGTGCCAGCAGTTATAGGGGACGGGGGGGAGTGGAGACCCAGTACTTC.

V gene TRBV6-5 combines with J gene TRBJ1-2; perhaps TRBD1 as D (5 bases). Trimming stripped 7 bases from V and 4 bases from J, with 13 bases between. Germline V gene lookup returns CDR1 MNHEY and CDR2 SVGAGI. The CDR3 is made up of 13 amino acids. DNA of the CDR3: TGTGCCAGCATCAACGGGGGGGGCTATGGCTACACCTTC. This translates into CASINGGGYGYTF.

V and J are TRBV7-2 and TRBJ1-4; unclear D gene. V lost 5 bases and J 0 bases, leaving 10 bases between the germline ends. The CDR3 consists of 15 residues. CDR1 is SGHTA and CDR2 is FQGNSA in the germline V gene. In DNA form, the CDR3 reads TGTGCCAGCAGCCCCGACACTGCAACTAATGAAAAACTGTTTTTT. As protein: CASSPDTATNEKLFF.

The chain is built from TRBV7-4 and TRBJ2-7; TRBD2 matches 15 bases. CDR3 length equals 17 residues. Germline V CDR1 and CDR2: SGHVT, SQSDAQ. With V trimmed by 5 bases and J by 4 bases, 9 bases remained unmatched. The CDR3 DNA sequence: TGTGCCAGCAGCCTAGGACTAGCGGGAGGGCCTTTATACGAGCAGTACTTC. It encodes CASSLGLAGGPLYEQYF.

The CDR3 coding sequence is TGTGCCAGTAGTTTAAAGACAGGGGGCCCCTACAATGAGCAGTTCTTC. This translates into CASSLKTGGPYNEQFF. The chain employs TRBV19 and TRBJ2-1; 10 bases fit TRBD1. The CDR3 has 16 amino acids. The germline V gene encodes CDR1 LNHDA and CDR2 SQIVND (reference sequence). J gave up 2 bases and V 5 bases, and 6 bases lay outside the gene matches.

V and J are TRBV5-4 and TRBJ1-1; 9 nucleotides match TRBD1. This CDR3 comprises 15 residues. Unmatched junction bases numbered 8, after V lost 4 bases and J lost 4 bases. CDR1 is SGHNT and CDR2 is YYREEE in the germline V gene (reference sequence). The CDR3, as DNA: TGTGCCAGCAGCCAAAGCTGGACAGGGGTCACTGAAGCTTTCTTT. Translation gives CASSQSWTGVTEAFF.

CDR3 coding DNA: TGTGCCAGTAGTACCAGCGTCCCAGGGGGAAAAGGCTCCTACGAGCAGTACTTC. Residues: CASSTSVPGGKGSYEQYF. The chain uses TRBV19 and TRBJ2-7, with TRBD1 identical over 7 bases. The V gene's germline CDR1 is LNHDA and CDR2 SQIVND (reference sequence). J lost 0 bases, V lost 4 bases, and 15 bases had no gene match. CDR3 length: 18 residues.

The V and J genes are TRBV7-3 and TRBJ2-5; D is uncertain. Trimming took off 5 bases at V and 3 bases at J, with 16 bases between the two ends. The CDR3 runs 15 residues. Germline assignment: CDR1 SGHTA and CDR2 FQGTGA. This CDR3 is CASSPTFGGKETQYF. As DNA, the CDR3 is TGTGCCAGCAGCCCCACCTTTGGCGGCAAAGAGACCCAGTACTTC.

The V and J genes are TRBV5-5 and TRBJ2-3; TRBD2 is a possible D gene (5 bases). V shed 7 bases and J shed 0 bases, with 6 bases lying between them. Germline CDR1 and CDR2: SGHKS and YYEKEE (reference sequence). The CDR3 spans 12 residues. CDR3 protein: CASGLSTDTQYF. The CDR3 DNA reads TGTGCCAGCGGACTTAGCACAGATACGCAGTATTTT.

V and J are TRBV6-6 and TRBJ2-7; 12 bases line up with TRBD2. The junction had 0 bases not matched to a gene; V was cut back by 0 bases and J by 3 bases. CDR1 and CDR2 (germline): MNHNY, SVGAGI (reference sequence). The CDR3 spans 15 residues. CDR3 bases: TGTGCCAGCAGTTACTCGACTAGCGGGAGCTACGAGCAGTACTTC. Translated: CASSYSTSGSYEQYF.

The V gene is TRBV6-2 or TRBV6-3, the J gene TRBJ2-2; tentative D call: TRBD2 (5 bases). The CDR3 is 17 residues long. Germline V gene lookup returns CDR1 MNHEY and CDR2 SVGEGT. Deletions cut 5 bases from V and 5 bases from J, with 21 bases between. CDR3 sequence: CASSPPLDLRRTGELFF. In DNA form, the CDR3 reads TGTGCCAGCAGTCCGCCTCTGGATCTAAGGAGGACCGGGGAGCTGTTTTTT.

The chain joins TRBV5-1 to TRBJ2-1; D remains ambiguous. CDR3 length: 13 amino acids. V gave up 0 bases and J gave up 7 bases, with 8 bases separating them. Germline CDR1 is SGHRS and CDR2 is YFSETQ. The CDR3 nucleotides are TGCGCCAGCAGCTTGGGTTTCTCGAATGAGCAGTTCTTC. This gives the protein CASSLGFSNEQFF.

The chain carries TRBV28 and TRBJ2-7, with 7 bases aligning to TRBD1. The CDR3 sequence is 13 residues long. Unmatched junction bases numbered 2, after V lost 2 bases and J lost 4 bases. Germline values: CDR1 MDHEN, CDR2 SYDVKM. The CDR3 sequence: CASSLGTVYEQYF. The CDR3 bases are TGTGCCAGCAGTTTAGGGACAGTATACGAGCAGTACTTC.

CDR3 bases: TGTGCCAGCAGCCAAGATGGGACTAGCGGGCAGCAGTTCTTC. It codes for CASSQDGTSGQQFF. J is TRBJ2-1 and V is TRBV4-2; 12 bases fit TRBD2. Germline values: CDR1 LGHNA, CDR2 YNFKEQ. Trimming took 0 bases from V and 11 from J; bases not matched to a gene: 2. This CDR3 comprises 14 residues.

The sample holds a few counts of this clone. This chain uses TRBV19 with TRBJ2-7; D is unclear. V was shortened by 4 bases and J by 7 bases, with 14 bases between the two germline ends. The germline V gene encodes CDR1 LNHDA and CDR2 SQIVND (reference sequence). This CDR3 region has 13 residues. CDR3 residues: CASSTRASVEQYF. Here the CDR3 DNA reads TGTGCCAGTAGTACCCGGGCATCAGTTGAGCAGTACTTC.

This clone has only a few counts. DNA of the CDR3: TGTGCCAGCAGTTACAGGGGGCGTGATAATGAAAAACTGTTTTTT. This translates into CASSYRGRDNEKLFF. The gene calls are TRBV6-6 and TRBJ1-4; 7 bases map to TRBD1. V shed 2 bases, J shed 4 bases, and the junction held 4 bases outside the gene matches. The V gene's germline CDR1 is MNHNY and CDR2 SVGAGI (reference sequence). CDR3 length: 15 residues.

The chain links TRBV18 to TRBJ2-1; D perhaps matches TRBD1 (6 bases). CDR3 length: 13 residues. V was clipped by 3 bases and J by 4 bases, with 7 bases between them. Germline loops: CDR1 KGHSH, CDR2 LQKENI. This CDR3 is CASSPRGYNEQFF. The CDR3 DNA sequence: TGTGCCAGCTCACCTAGGGGGTACAATGAGCAGTTCTTC.

This clone was seen once. The rearrangement uses TRBV6-5 and TRBJ1-2; possibly TRBD1 for D (5 bases). Trimming left V 6 bases short and J 7 bases short, with 21 bases between. The CDR3 length is 15 residues. Germline assignment: CDR1 MNHEY and CDR2 SVGAGI. The CDR3 spells CASSSPGRWRGGYTF. For the CDR3, the DNA is TGTGCCAGCAGCTCCCCGGGACGGTGGAGGGGTGGCTACACCTTC.

The genes are TRBV19 and TRBJ1-2, with D unclear. V was trimmed by 3 bases and J by 1 base, leaving 9 bases between them. The CDR3 has 14 residues. The germline gives CDR1 LNHDA, CDR2 SQIVND (reference sequence). The DNA of the CDR3 is TGTGCCAGTAGTATTGTCAATATTAACTATGGCTACACCTTC. Translating gives CASSIVNINYGYTF.

The V gene is TRBV25-1, the J gene TRBJ1-3, with D possibly matching TRBD1 (6 bases). The CDR3 contains 16 residues. V lost 5 bases to trimming and J lost 4 bases, with 18 bases between them. The germline V gene has CDR1 MGHDK and CDR2 SYGVNS. CDR3 nucleotides: TGTGCCAGCAGTCCATCACGGGCAGGGGAGGGAAACACCATATATTTT. It encodes CASSPSRAGEGNTIYF.

V and J are TRBV5-6 and TRBJ1-2; 7 bases are shared with TRBD1. The ends lost 4 bases at V and 0 bases at J; junction bases unmatched: 3. The CDR3 loop spans 14 amino acids. Germline CDR1 is SGHDT and CDR2 is YYEEEE. Written as DNA, the CDR3 is TGTGCCAGCAGCGGGGACAGCCCTAACTATGGCTACACCTTC. Residues: CASSGDSPNYGYTF.